What follows are 19 T cell receptor beta chains derived from one specimen sequenced in a study of post-analysis software for immune sequencing data (dated by TCRdb to the mid-2010s). Library preparation used PCR. Sequencer: Illumina HiSeq 2500. To reduce PCR and sequencing biases, unique molecular identifiers were built into the TCR beta cDNA libraries. The public reads were reprocessed in TCRdb via fastp at Q25 and MiXCR, keeping in-frame beta chains. CDR3 protein sequences are deduplicated, and each keeps its most common genes and DNA. The sample data list roughly 730,000 distinct CDR3 sequences, and 25% to 30% of these were observed just once. The top ten constitute around 0.56% of the sample. These receptors are not linked to any known antigen. Broader findings and caveats from the paper: Significantly higher frequencies in patients than in controls were found for several TRBV segments, including TRBV5-6, TRBV5-1 and TRBV20-1.

The specimen sequenced was blood. The receptor source for this set is a girl aged 10 to 17 with multiple sclerosis.

This clonotype has a handful of counts. The CDR3 protein is CASSFFWDRKETQYF. CDR3 in DNA: TGTGCCAGCAGTTTTTTCTGGGACAGAAAAGAGACCCAGTACTTC. V usage is TRBV28 and J usage is TRBJ2-5, with 7 positions matching TRBD1. J gave up 3 bases and V 3 bases, and 7 bases lay outside the gene matches. The germline V gene encodes CDR1 MDHEN and CDR2 SYDVKM. This CDR3 is 15 amino acids long.

The CDR3: CASSHSAGLAGANEQFF. The CDR3 region has the DNA TGTGCCAGCAGTCACAGCGCCGGGCTAGCGGGAGCTAATGAGCAGTTCTTC. V usage is TRBV3-1 and J usage is TRBJ2-1; the match to TRBD2 covers 10 bases. The CDR3 contains 17 residues. CDR1 is LGHDT, CDR2 YNNKEL, per germline (reference sequence). With V trimmed by 6 bases and J by 7 bases, 15 bases remained unmatched.

CDR3: CSVQTVASPYEQYF. The DNA of the CDR3 is TGCAGTGTTCAGACGGTAGCTTCCCCCTACGAGCAGTACTTC. The V call is TRBV20-1, the J call TRBJ2-7; unclear D gene. Germline assignment: CDR1 DFQATT and CDR2 SNEGSKA (reference sequence). The V gene lost 7 bases and the J gene lost 2 bases, with 18 bases spanning the gap. The CDR3 spans 14 residues.

V usage is TRBV28 and J usage is TRBJ1-5; D is ambiguous. The CDR3 loop spans 15 amino acids. Trimming removed 8 bases from V and 0 bases from J, with 14 bases in between. The germline gives CDR1 MDHEN, CDR2 SYDVKM. CDR3 in amino acids: CASQESNYSNQPQHF. The CDR3 DNA reads as TGTGCCAGCCAAGAGAGCAACTATAGCAATCAGCCCCAGCATTTT.

This clonotype was observed a few times. The rearrangement links TRBV6-2 or TRBV6-3 to TRBJ2-1; TRBD1 aligns across 8 bases. CDR3 length equals 14 residues. Germline trimming cut 7 bases from V and 1 base from J; bases unmatched to any gene: 3. CDR1 is MNHEY, CDR2 SVGEGT, per germline. CDR3 amino acids: CASKYRGSYNEQFF. The CDR3 nucleotides read TGTGCCAGCAAATACAGGGGGTCCTACAATGAGCAGTTCTTC.

In its sample, this clonotype was seen many times. This chain links TRBV7-9 with TRBJ2-3; 9 nucleotides line up with TRBD1. The J segment lost 1 base and the V segment lost 5 bases, leaving 4 bases of the junction unmatched. This CDR3 spans 15 amino acids. CDR1 is SEHNR, CDR2 FQNEAQ, per germline (reference sequence). CDR3 sequence: CASSPRTGGTDTQYF. The CDR3 DNA reads TGTGCCAGCAGCCCCAGGACAGGGGGCACAGATACGCAGTATTTT.

This clonotype was detected a few times. The chain has TRBV10-2 and TRBJ2-4, with D perhaps matching TRBD1 (6 bases). Trimming left V 4 bases short and J 0 bases short, with 19 bases between. The CDR3 is 18 residues long. The germline CDR1 and CDR2 sequences are WSHSY and SAAADI. The CDR3 coding sequence is TGCGCCAGCAGTGTGAACCTTGGACAGAACCTAGCCAAAAACATTCAGTACTTC. Translating it yields CASSVNLGQNLAKNIQYF.

This clonotype was observed a few times. The chain carries TRBV3-1 and TRBJ2-1; D possibly corresponds to TRBD2 (5 bases). Germline lookup yields CDR1 LGHDT and CDR2 YNNKEL (reference sequence). CDR3 length: 15 amino acids. V dropped 10 bases and J dropped 8 bases, with 24 bases sitting between them. This CDR3 reads CATRRTRGDRDEQFF. The CDR3 nucleotides read TGTGCCACGCGCCGAACTAGAGGCGATCGGGATGAGCAGTTCTTC.

This clonotype occurred a few times. The chain uses TRBV3-1 and TRBJ1-1; possibly TRBD1 for D (5 bases). V dropped 7 bases and J dropped 2 bases, with 11 bases sitting between them. Germline-derived CDR1 and CDR2 are LGHDT and YNNKEL (reference sequence). CDR3 size: 13 residues. CDR3 DNA: TGTGCCAGCACCCGGGGGATCAACACTGAAGCTTTCTTT. The encoded protein is CASTRGINTEAFF.

This chain uses TRBV20-1 with TRBJ2-7; 9 bases agree with TRBD2. Germline loops: CDR1 DFQATT, CDR2 SNEGSKA (reference sequence). The CDR3 is 14 residues long. V shed 5 bases and J 6 bases; nucleotides not matched to a gene: 11. DNA of the CDR3: TGCAGTGCTGGCCGGCTAGCGGGACTGGGCGAGCAGTACTTC. Translation: CSAGRLAGLGEQYF.

This clonotype was seen a few times. This chain uses TRBV19 with TRBJ2-1; 7 bases are a match to TRBD2. V trimming: 7 bases; J trimming: 0 bases; junction bases outside the gene matches: 9. The germline V gene encodes CDR1 LNHDA and CDR2 SQIVND (reference sequence). The CDR3 loop spans 16 amino acids. CDR3: CASTVLAASSYNEQFF. DNA for the CDR3: TGTGCCAGTACTGTCCTAGCGGCCAGCTCCTACAATGAGCAGTTCTTC.

This clonotype has more than one count but fewer than ten. The gene calls are TRBV12-3 or TRBV12-4 and TRBJ2-4; 9 nucleotides match TRBD2. This CDR3 region has 14 residues. With 5 bases clipped from V and 12 bases from J, the junction kept 11 bases outside the gene matches. In DNA, the CDR3 is TGTGCCAGCAGTCCCGTTTCTAGCGGGATAAGTCAGTACTTC. Protein product: CASSPVSSGISQYF.

This rearrangement joins TRBV18 to TRBJ1-2; 8 bases agree with TRBD1. The CDR3 runs to 18 residues. The V gene end was trimmed by 3 bases and the J gene end by 4 bases; junction bases not matched to a gene: 16. Germline CDR1 KGHSH, CDR2 LQKENI. The CDR3 sequence: CASSPAGQGYGGLYGYTF. DNA for the CDR3: TGTGCCAGCTCACCTGCCGGACAGGGATATGGAGGCCTCTATGGCTACACCTTC.

The rearrangement joins TRBV20-1 to TRBJ2-3, with a possible D match to TRBD1 (7 bases). The ends were cut back, 3 bases at V and 5 bases at J, with 12 bases in the middle. Germline lookup yields CDR1 DFQATT and CDR2 SNEGSKA (reference sequence). This CDR3 spans 13 amino acids. CDR3 region: CSAREGAVDTQYF. Written as DNA, the CDR3 is TGCAGTGCTAGGGAGGGGGCGGTAGATACGCAGTATTTT.

The chain employs TRBV9 and TRBJ1-5; D is possibly TRBD1 (6 bases). CDR1 and CDR2 from the germline V gene are SGDLS and YYNGEE. The V end was cut by 2 bases, the J end by 0 bases, with 15 bases between. The CDR3 sequence is 17 residues long. The CDR3 coding sequence is TGTGCCAGCAGCGTGGGGGCTTGGGGGAATAGCAATCAGCCCCAGCATTTT. Its protein is CASSVGAWGNSNQPQHF.

This clonotype was seen a single time. This sequence may be a read error, since a much larger clone differs from it by one base. The chain couples TRBV7-2 to TRBJ1-5; unclear D gene. Deletions cut 2 bases from V and 0 bases from J, with 5 bases between. The CDR3 spans 14 residues. Germline V gene data show CDR1 as SGHTA and CDR2 as FQGNSA. Here the CDR3 DNA reads TGTGCCAGCAGCTTACCCCATAGCAATCAGCCCCAGCATTTT. Amino acid sequence: CASSLPHSNQPQHF.

This clonotype was seen only a few times. The chain joins TRBV21-1 to TRBJ1-2. TRBV21-1 is a known pseudogene. This CDR3 has 15 amino acids. The CDR3 DNA reads TGTGCCAGCAGCAAAGATTGGCGGATAATCTATGGCTACACCTTC. Translated: CASSKDWRIIYGYTF.

The genes are TRBV7-9 and TRBJ2-3; possibly TRBD1 for D (6 bases). There are 15 residues in the CDR3. Germline CDR1 reads SEHNR; CDR2 reads FQNEAQ (reference sequence). V was shortened by 5 bases and J by 2 bases, with 14 bases between the two germline ends. The CDR3, as DNA: TGTGCCAGCAGCCCCCGTAGGGGGACCACAGATACGCAGTATTTT. This codes for CASSPRRGTTDTQYF.

The rearrangement uses TRBV7-2 and TRBJ1-2; tentative D call: TRBD1 (5 bases). The CDR3 runs 14 residues. Germline V gene lookup returns CDR1 SGHTA and CDR2 FQGNSA. The ends were cut back, 5 bases at V and 4 bases at J, with 14 bases in the middle. Here the CDR3 DNA reads TGTGCCAGCAGCCACTTCGGAGACAGCTATGGCTACACCTTC. Translation: CASSHFGDSYGYTF.